These 10 T cell receptor beta chains were sequenced from one sample in a study of CD8 T cells in ankylosing spondylitis. One entry per CDR3 protein results from TCRdb running MiXCR on the 5' RACE reads. The data hold 250,000 to 350,000 distinct CDR3 sequences, with 20% observed a single time. Specimen: blood, either unsorted or a sorted T cell fraction (not recorded which). These receptors were taken from a male donor with ankylosing spondylitis or in good health (not recorded which).

The V and J genes are TRBV2 and TRBJ1-5; no definite D call. The germline V gene has CDR1 SNHLY and CDR2 FYNNEI. The V and J ends lost 1 base and 3 bases respectively, with 10 bases between them. The CDR3 is made up of 15 amino acids. Here the CDR3 reads CASSEGPTHNQPQHF. The CDR3 DNA sequence: TGTGCCAGCAGTGAAGGGCCGACTCACAATCAGCCCCAGCATTTT.

In its sample, this clonotype was seen a few times. This chain uses TRBV10-3 with TRBJ2-3; no clear D gene. The CDR3 totals 13 residues. V shed 8 bases and J shed 7 bases, with 16 bases lying between them. Looked up from germline, CDR1 is ENHRY and CDR2 is SYGVKD. CDR3 bases: TGTGCCATCGCCCCCTGGGGTCTAAATACGCAGTATTTT. It encodes CAIAPWGLNTQYF.

V gene TRBV10-3 combines with J gene TRBJ1-5; the match to TRBD1 covers 7 bases. Unmatched junction bases numbered 7, after V lost 6 bases and J lost 5 bases. The CDR3 covers 14 residues. From germline, CDR1 is ENHRY and CDR2 SYGVKD. The chain's CDR3 is CAISRGGGDQPQHF. The CDR3, as DNA: TGTGCCATCAGCCGGGGAGGGGGCGATCAGCCCCAGCATTTT.

This clonotype appeared many times. The CDR3 loop is CSARRAGPNTGELFF. The CDR3 bases are TGCAGTGCTAGAAGAGCGGGACCGAACACCGGGGAGCTGTTTTTT. V usage is TRBV20-1 and J usage is TRBJ2-2; TRBD2 matches 7 bases. Trimming at V came to 2 bases and at J to 0 bases, leaving 3 bases not matched to a gene. The CDR3 totals 15 residues. Germline CDR1 and CDR2: DFQATT and SNEGSKA (reference sequence).

This clonotype was recorded a few times. The chain carries TRBV20-1 and TRBJ2-1; D might be TRBD2 (6 bases). CDR3 length: 15 amino acids. Trimming cost V 5 bases and J 0 bases, with 14 bases left between them. Germline assignment: CDR1 DFQATT and CDR2 SNEGSKA (reference sequence). CDR3 bases: TGCAGTGCTGGCGGGACGCCGAGCTCCTACAATGAGCAGTTCTTC. As protein: CSAGGTPSSYNEQFF.

Turning to this clonotype: An end of the junction differs from the germline gene, which may be a read error. The chain joins TRBV5-1 to TRBJ2-6, with D uncertain. CDR3 length: 17 amino acids. From germline, CDR1 is SGHRS and CDR2 YFSETQ. CDR3 sequence reads: CASSLEIQASGANVLTF. The CDR3, as DNA: TGCGCCAGCAGTTTGGAAATCCAGGCCTCTGGGGCCAACGTCCTGACTTTC.

The CDR3 nucleotides are TGTGCCAGCAGCCAGGACCCCGCGGATGAAAAACTGTTTTTT. This encodes CASSQDPADEKLFF. The V gene is TRBV7-2, the J gene TRBJ1-4; D is undetermined. Germline CDR1 reads SGHTA; CDR2 reads FQGNSA. There are 14 residues in the CDR3. V lost 5 bases to trimming and J lost 6 bases, with 13 bases between them.

The table lists this clonotype with many counts. The V gene is TRBV5-6, the J gene TRBJ1-2; a weak D match, TRBD1 (5 bases). This CDR3 is 14 amino acids long. Trimming removed 1 base at V and 3 bases at J, with 10 bases between. Germline assignment: CDR1 SGHDT and CDR2 YYEEEE. This chain's CDR3 is CASSLSQGDYGYTF. DNA of the CDR3: TGTGCCAGCAGCTTGTCTCAGGGAGACTATGGCTACACCTTC.

V gene TRBV7-2 combines with J gene TRBJ1-2; D is unresolved. CDR1 is SGHTA and CDR2 is FQGNSA in the germline V gene. Trimming shortened V by 0 bases and J by 2 bases, and 16 bases separated the two germline ends. The CDR3 consists of 17 residues. The CDR3 bases are TGTGCCAGCAGCTTAGCACAGTCTCTTCTTAACAACTATGGCTACACCTTC. Amino acids: CASSLAQSLLNNYGYTF.

This clonotype was detected ten times or more. The V and J genes are TRBV6-1 and TRBJ2-1; D may be TRBD2 (6 bases). This CDR3 region has 16 residues. V was clipped by 6 bases and J by 0 bases, with 15 bases between them. The germline V gene has CDR1 MNHNS and CDR2 SASEGT. The CDR3 DNA sequence: TGTGCCAGCAGCCGCAGCGGGCTGAGCTCCTACAATGAGCAGTTCTTC. As protein: CASSRSGLSSYNEQFF.